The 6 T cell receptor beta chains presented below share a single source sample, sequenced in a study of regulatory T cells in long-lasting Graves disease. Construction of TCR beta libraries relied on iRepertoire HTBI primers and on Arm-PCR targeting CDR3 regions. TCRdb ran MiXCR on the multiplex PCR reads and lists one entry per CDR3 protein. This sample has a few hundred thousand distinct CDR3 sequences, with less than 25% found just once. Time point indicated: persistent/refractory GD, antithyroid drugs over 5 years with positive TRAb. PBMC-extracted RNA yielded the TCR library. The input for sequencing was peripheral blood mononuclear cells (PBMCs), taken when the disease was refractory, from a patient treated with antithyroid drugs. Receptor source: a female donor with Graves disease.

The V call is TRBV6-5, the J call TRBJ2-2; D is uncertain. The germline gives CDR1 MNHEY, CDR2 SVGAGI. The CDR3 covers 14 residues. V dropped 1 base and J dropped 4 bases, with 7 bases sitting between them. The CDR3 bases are TGTGCCAGCAGTTACTTCATAACCACCGGGGAGCTGTTTTTT. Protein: CASSYFITTGELFF.

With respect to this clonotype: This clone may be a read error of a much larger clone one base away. CDR3 amino acids: CAWGRQKNTEAFF. CDR3 nucleotide sequence: TGTGCCTGGGGCAGGCAGAAGAACACTGAAGCTTTCTTT. The V and J genes are TRBV30 and TRBJ1-1; D is uncertain. CDR1 and CDR2 from the germline V gene are GTSNPN and SVGIG (reference sequence). The CDR3 has 13 residues. The germline V and J ends were trimmed by 5 bases and 1 base, with 11 bases remaining between them.

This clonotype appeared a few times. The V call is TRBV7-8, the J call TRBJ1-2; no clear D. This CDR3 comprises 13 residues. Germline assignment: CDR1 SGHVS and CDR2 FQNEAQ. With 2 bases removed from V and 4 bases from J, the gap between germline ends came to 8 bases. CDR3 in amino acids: CASSLTSLYGYTF. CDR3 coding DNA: TGTGCCAGCAGCTTAACGTCGCTCTATGGCTACACCTTC.

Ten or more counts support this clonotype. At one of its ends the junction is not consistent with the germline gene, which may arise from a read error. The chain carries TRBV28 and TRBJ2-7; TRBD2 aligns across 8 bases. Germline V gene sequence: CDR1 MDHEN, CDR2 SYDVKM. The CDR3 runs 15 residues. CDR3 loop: CASSPSTSVTYKQYF. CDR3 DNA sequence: TGTGCCAGCAGCCCATCGACTAGCGTAACCTACAAGCAGTACTTC.

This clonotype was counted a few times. The CDR3 nucleotides read TGTGCCTGGAGGGGGGCGGCGAACACCGGGGAGCTGTTTTTT. Translation: CAWRGAANTGELFF. The V call is TRBV30, the J call TRBJ2-2; D is perhaps TRBD1 (6 bases). CDR3 length: 14 amino acids. Germline V gene sequence: CDR1 GTSNPN, CDR2 SVGIG (reference sequence). Trimming took off 3 bases at V and 0 bases at J, with 8 bases between the two ends.

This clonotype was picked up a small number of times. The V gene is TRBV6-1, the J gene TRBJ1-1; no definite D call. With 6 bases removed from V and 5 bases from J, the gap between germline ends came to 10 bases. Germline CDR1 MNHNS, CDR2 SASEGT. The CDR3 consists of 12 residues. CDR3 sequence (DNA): TGTGCCAGCAGCCACGGGAGGACTGAAGCTTTCTTT. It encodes CASSHGRTEAFF.